This TCR beta chain was found in a study of blood T cell repertoires in COVID-19. Overall study: Researchers got acute and convalescent COVID-19 samples from the United States, Italy and Spain. Sources were T cells, B-cell-depleted T cells, or PBMCs; the material itself was cDNA or gDNA.

The CDR3 length is 17 residues. Germline assignment: CDR1 GTSNPN and CDR2 SVGIG (reference sequence). Trimming took off 2 bases at V and 0 bases at J, with 14 bases between the two ends. In its sample, this clone was seen once. Per the study methods: Reference gene primer amplification in the assay estimated nucleated cell counts. The method was immunoSEQ multiplex PCR; TCRdb's version includes in-frame clones alone and lacks a portion of them. For V, J and clone size, that table is used; D and trimming come from the DNA. Among tens of thousands of clones listed, roughly 79% were seen once. Seattle patients were enrolled during active infection and followed longitudinally.

The sample was peripheral blood. This chain connects TRBV30 to TRBJ1-6, with unresolved D. The receptor comes from a man aged 80 or over with COVID-19, enrolled during active disease. CDR3 DNA sequence: TGTGCCTGGAGTTTGCAGGCCGCAAGCTCCTATAATTCACCCCTCCACTTT. Its protein is CAWSLQAASSYNSPLHF.